Listed below are T cell receptor beta chains from one sample, sequenced in a study of Graves' ophthalmopathy and Graves' hyperthyroidism. TCRdb recomputed calls from the multiplex PCR reads with MiXCR, one row per CDR3 protein. The sample yields approximately 210,000 distinct CDR3 sequences, just under 30% seen once. Sequenced sample: peripheral blood. The receptors were gathered from a man aged 45 to 65 with Graves' ophthalmopathy. Both conserved end residues are part of each CDR3. The D gene is left open where the match is weak. Clone size is shown for a subset of rows, as once, few, many or a class of expanded clone.

d_call	clone_size	j_call	v_call	cdr3_nt	cdr3_aa
TRBD2	once	TRBJ2-4	TRBV7-8	TGTGCCAGCAGCTTAAGTTCTAGGCGGACTAGCGGGATAGCCAAAAACATTCAGTACTTC	CASSLSSRRTSGIAKNIQYF
TRBD1	NA	TRBJ1-2	TRBV5-4	TGTGCCAGCAGCTTGGCCTGGACAGGACGCCTTGAAAAATATGGCTACACCTTC	CASSLAWTGRLEKYGYTF
TRBD1	few	TRBJ1-2	TRBV7-2	TGTGCCAGCAGCATCCCGGGACAGGATGGTGGCTACACCTTC	CASSIPGQDGGYTF
TRBD1	many	TRBJ2-7	TRBV19	TGTGCCAGTAGTCCGGGACAGGTAACCTACGAGCAGTACTTC	CASSPGQVTYEQYF
NA	few	TRBJ2-4	TRBV6-2/TRBV6-3	TGTGCCAGCAGCTCCGAGCCAGTCGGGGTGGGAAACATTCAGTACTTC	CASSSEPVGVGNIQYF
NA	many	TRBJ1-5	TRBV28	TGTGCCAGCAGTTTTTCCGGGTTACCCCAGCCCCAGCATTTT	CASSFSGLPQPQHF
NA	many	TRBJ1-5	TRBV20-1	TGCGGTTTCAGGGTCAACAGCAATCAGCCCCAGCATTTT	CGFRVNSNQPQHF
NA	few	TRBJ1-1	TRBV6-1	TGTGCCAGCAGGTCCAGAGCTATGAACACTGAAGCTTTCTTT	CASRSRAMNTEAFF
TRBD1	NA	TRBJ1-1	TRBV11-2	TGTGCCAGCAGCTTTCAGGGGGTACCTAACACTGAAGCTTTCTTT	CASSFQGVPNTEAFF
NA	NA	TRBJ1-3	TRBV12-3/TRBV12-4	TGTGCCAGCAGTTTCTCGGGGATGGATGGAAACACCATATATTTT	CASSFSGMDGNTIYF
NA	many	TRBJ2-5	TRBV29-1	TGCAGCGTTGAAGATCCGGGGACCGAACTGGGGACCCAGTACTTC	CSVEDPGTELGTQYF
NA	NA	TRBJ1-5	TRBV6-2/TRBV6-3	TGTGCCAGCAGTTACGATTTGGGAGTCCCCCAGCATTTT	CASSYDLGVPQHF
NA	many	TRBJ2-7	TRBV20-1	TGCAGTGTCAACGGGCAGGGGCAATACGAGCAGTACTTC	CSVNGQGQYEQYF
NA	many	TRBJ2-5	TRBV20-1	TGCAGTGCTAGATCAGGCTCAGGCCAAGAGACCCAGTACTTC	CSARSGSGQETQYF
NA	many	TRBJ2-7	TRBV12-3/TRBV12-4	TGTGCCAGCAGTTTCAAGGGGGGTACCTACGAGCAGTACTTC	CASSFKGGTYEQYF
NA	NA	TRBJ1-5	TRBV10-3	TGTGCCATCAGTGCCCGCCCGGACAGACTTCAGCCCCAGCATTTT	CAISARPDRLQPQHF
TRBD2	NA	TRBJ2-5	TRBV7-2	TGTGCCAGCCTGCGGGAGGGCCTGGAGACCCAGTACTTC	CASLREGLETQYF
NA	many	TRBJ2-7	TRBV13	TGTGCCAGCAGTGGGGGCGGGAGCAAGTCCTACGAGCAGTACTTC	CASSGGGSKSYEQYF
NA	NA	TRBJ1-2	TRBV28	TGTGCCAGCAGTATCCTCGGGACACCCGTTTTCGCCTTC	CASSILGTPVFAF
TRBD1	NA	TRBJ1-2	TRBV12-3/TRBV12-4	TGTGCCAGCAGTCGGGGACAGCACTATGGCTACACCTTC	CASSRGQHYGYTF
NA	many	TRBJ1-1	TRBV18	TGTGCCAGCTCCCCACCCCAGACTGAAGCTTTCTTT	CASSPPQTEAFF
NA	many	TRBJ2-7	TRBV10-3	TGTGCCGCGGCATCAGGACAGACCTACGAGCAGTACTTC	CAAASGQTYEQYF
NA	many	TRBJ1-1	TRBV28	TGTGCCAGCAGTTTACTCTTGGATAACACTGAAGCTTTCTTT	CASSLLLDNTEAFF
NA	many	TRBJ2-7	TRBV5-1	TGCGCCAGCAGTAAGGAAGGGGACGAGCAGTACTTC	CASSKEGDEQYF
TRBD2	many	TRBJ2-7	TRBV2	TGTGCCAGCAGTATGGCGGGGGCCTACGAGCAGTACTTC	CASSMAGAYEQYF
NA	NA	TRBJ1-2	TRBV27	TGTGCCAGCAGTTTCAGCCCGGGTTCCTATGGCTACACCTTC	CASSFSPGSYGYTF
NA	many	TRBJ2-4	TRBV5-1	TGCGCCAGCAGCCCCGGGACATCCTTTCAGAACATTCAGTACTTC	CASSPGTSFQNIQYF
NA	many	TRBJ1-1	TRBV11-2	TGTGCCAGCAGCTTAGTGTTGGGTACAGGCTCTGAAGCTTTCTTT	CASSLVLGTGSEAFF
NA	NA	TRBJ1-1	TRBV12-3/TRBV12-4	TGTGCCAGCAGTTTAAATGGGGCGATGAACACTGAAGCTTTCTTT	CASSLNGAMNTEAFF
TRBD1	many	TRBJ2-7	TRBV10-3	TGTGCCATCAGTGAACCGGGACAGGAGAGCTCCTACGAGCAGTACTTC	CAISEPGQESSYEQYF
TRBD1	NA	TRBJ1-2	TRBV24-1	TGTGCCACCAGTGACCCCGGGACAGGGGGTGGGTATGGCTACACCTTC	CATSDPGTGGGYGYTF
NA	many	TRBJ1-6	TRBV28	TGTGCCAGCAGTTTGGGTCAGGGCAATTCACCCCTCCACTTT	CASSLGQGNSPLHF
NA	few	TRBJ1-1	TRBV7-9	TGTGCCAGCAGTTTCGCCGGAGCTTTCTTT	CASSFAGAFF
NA	many	TRBJ2-5	TRBV5-1	TGCGCCAGCATCCTTCGGGACGCCCAAGAGACCCAGTACTTC	CASILRDAQETQYF
NA	NA	TRBJ2-7	TRBV10-3	TGTGCCATAAGAGACAGGTCCACCTACGAGCAGTACTTC	CAIRDRSTYEQYF
NA	NA	TRBJ2-2	TRBV6-1	TGTGCCAGCAGTCCCCTGGGCCCCGACACCGGGGAGCTGTTTTTT	CASSPLGPDTGELFF
TRBD2	many	TRBJ2-5	TRBV27	TGTGCCAGCAGGGACCGGGAGGAAGAGACCCAGTACTTC	CASRDREEETQYF
TRBD1	many	TRBJ1-6	TRBV12-3/TRBV12-4	TGTGCCAGCAGTTTAGGAGGACAGGGGAATTCACCCCTCCACTTT	CASSLGGQGNSPLHF
TRBD2	many	TRBJ2-6	TRBV28	TGTGCCAGCAGCCCCTGGCCCGGCGGGAGGGCCGACCTCTCTGGGGCCAACGTCCTGACTTTC	CASSPWPGGRADLSGANVLTF
NA	NA	TRBJ1-5	TRBV6-1	TGTGCCAGCAGGAAGGACAATAGCAATCAGCCCCAGCATTTT	CASRKDNSNQPQHF
NA	many	TRBJ1-2	TRBV5-6	TGTGCCAGCAGCTTGGACGAAACCCATGGCTACACCTTC	CASSLDETHGYTF
TRBD1	many	TRBJ2-7	TRBV19	TGTGCCAGTAGTCGCAAGGGGACAGGGGACTACGAGCAGTACTTC	CASSRKGTGDYEQYF